Listed below are T cell receptor beta chains from one sample, sequenced in a study of T cell responses to AZD1222 COVID-19 vaccine. Some clones are missing from TCRdb's copy, which holds only in-frame ones; the method was immunoSEQ multiplex PCR. The sample comprises 100,000 to 140,000 clones, approximately 89% of which are singletons, and less than 25% rests with the top ten. Specimen: peripheral blood, collected on day 0 of AZD1222 vaccination. All receptors derive from an adult in good health. The CDR3 runs from the conserved cysteine through the conserved F or W. Fields, in order: clone size, J gene, V gene, D gene, CDR3 DNA, CDR3 protein. A D gene is named only where the DNA matches it firmly. The size of a clone is reported for some rows only, either as once, few or many, or as a class for expanded clones.

-,TRBJ2-5,TRBV7-2,TRBD2,TGTGCCAGCAGCTCGAGGACTAGCGGGGGGGCAGAGACCCAGTACTTC,CASSSRTSGGAETQYF
-,TRBJ1-6,TRBV6-2/TRBV6-3,TRBD1,TGTGCCAGTAGCCCGGGACAGCATAATTCACCCCTCCACTTT,CASSPGQHNSPLHF
-,TRBJ1-1,TRBV19,TRBD1,TGTGCCAGTAGCGACAGGGGGAACACTGAAGCTTTCTTT,CASSDRGNTEAFF
-,TRBJ2-3,TRBV6-4,TRBD1,TGTGCCAGCAGCAGACAGGGGGGAGAAGATACGCAGTATTTT,CASSRQGGEDTQYF
-,TRBJ1-1,TRBV7-9,-,TGTGCCAGCAGCTTAGTGTCGCGGAAGAACACTGAAGCTTTCTTT,CASSLVSRKNTEAFF
-,TRBJ2-3,TRBV9,TRBD2,TGTGCCAGCAGCGTATCCCCCCTAGCGGGGGACACAGATACGCAGTATTTT,CASSVSPLAGDTDTQYF
-,TRBJ1-2,TRBV10-3,-,TGTGCCATCAGCGATCTGGGGTATGGCTACACCTTC,CAISDLGYGYTF
-,TRBJ2-3,TRBV7-2,TRBD1,TGTGCCAGCAGCTTGCCCCGAATGGGACAGGGCACAGATACGCAGTATTTT,CASSLPRMGQGTDTQYF
-,TRBJ1-1,TRBV6-1,TRBD1,TGTGCCAGCAGTGAGTACACACAGGGGGCGCGCACTGAAGCTTTCTTT,CASSEYTQGARTEAFF
-,TRBJ2-2,TRBV6-2/TRBV6-3,-,TGTGCCAGCAGCCTCCCTGGGGTTGTCACCGGGGAGCTGTTTTTT,CASSLPGVVTGELFF
-,TRBJ2-7,TRBV6-2/TRBV6-3,-,TGTGCCAGCAGTTATTCTGGGGGCCTTTACGAGCAGTACTTC,CASSYSGGLYEQYF
-,TRBJ1-1,TRBV7-3,-,TGTGCCAGCAGCTCTACCGGGACCGGAGGAGGAAGAGGCACTGAAGCTTTCTTT,CASSSTGTGGGRGTEAFF
-,TRBJ2-3,TRBV7-9,-,TGTGCCGCCTGGGCGGTTGGATCCACAGATACGCAGTATTTT,CAAWAVGSTDTQYF
-,TRBJ1-2,TRBV7-9,-,TGTGCCAGCAGCAAACCAATGAAGAAGTCTAACTATGGCTACACCTTC,CASSKPMKKSNYGYTF
-,TRBJ1-6,TRBV7-8,TRBD1,TGTGCCAGCAGCTACGACTCCAGGGGGAGCTCCTATAATTCACCCCTCCACTTT,CASSYDSRGSSYNSPLHF
-,TRBJ1-1,TRBV12-5,-,TGTGCTAGTGGTTGGGGATACATGAACACTGAAGCTTTCTTT,CASGWGYMNTEAFF
-,TRBJ1-1,TRBV30,-,TGTGCCTGGAGTAATCTGGGGGGCACTGAAGCTTTCTTT,CAWSNLGGTEAFF
-,TRBJ2-7,TRBV27,-,TGTGCCAGCAGTCCAACCCCAGGAGAGCAGTACTTC,CASSPTPGEQYF
-,TRBJ1-1,TRBV4-3,-,TGCGCCAGCAGCCAGGGGATCGGGGTGTACACTGAAGCTTTCTTT,CASSQGIGVYTEAFF
-,TRBJ2-7,TRBV7-2,-,TGTGCCAGCAGCTTAGTGGGAGCCGACCTGGGCTCCTACGAGCAGTACTTC,CASSLVGADLGSYEQYF
-,TRBJ1-5,TRBV20-1,-,TGCAGTGCTAGTGGCGGTTCCGACAATCAGCCCCAGCATTTT,CSASGGSDNQPQHF
-,TRBJ1-2,TRBV3-1/TRBV3-2,-,TGTGCCAGCAGCCCGCGGAGGTGGGGTAGTGGCTATGGCTACACCTTC,CASSPRRWGSGYGYTF
-,TRBJ1-1,TRBV5-1,-,TGCGCCAGCAGCTTGGCCTCAGGGACTGAAGCTTTCTTT,CASSLASGTEAFF
few,TRBJ1-5,TRBV25-1,-,TGTGCCCCCACGAGGCAAACTAATCAGCCCCAGCATTTT,CAPTRQTNQPQHF
once,TRBJ1-2,TRBV6-5,-,TGTGCCAGCAGAGATACAGGGTTCTATGGCTACACCTTC,CASRDTGFYGYTF
-,TRBJ1-4,TRBV7-8,TRBD1,TGTGCCAGCAGCTTTTTGGGTGAGACAGGGTCGGTGTCGGAAAAACTGTTTTTT,CASSFLGETGSVSEKLFF
once,TRBJ1-3,TRBV4-3,TRBD1,TGCGCCAGCAGTGTTGACCGGGACAGCTCTGGAAACACCATATATTTT,CASSVDRDSSGNTIYF
-,TRBJ1-2,TRBV5-4,TRBD1,TGTGCCAGCAGCTCTAGACAGGGGGCGGGGTATGGCTACACCTTC,CASSSRQGAGYGYTF
-,TRBJ1-2,TRBV7-8,-,TGTGCCAGCAGCCCAGAGACGGCCTATGGCTACACCTTC,CASSPETAYGYTF
-,TRBJ2-6,TRBV19,-,TGTGCCAGTAGTCCTAACGGCCGGATCTCTGGGGCCAACGTCCTGACTTTC,CASSPNGRISGANVLTF
-,TRBJ2-1,TRBV2,TRBD2,TGTGCCAGCAGACTAGCGGGGAACAATGAGCAGTTCTTC,CASRLAGNNEQFF
-,TRBJ2-7,TRBV10-3,-,TGTGCCCCCCGCAGGGAATACGAGCAGTACTTC,CAPRREYEQYF
-,TRBJ1-2,TRBV7-2,TRBD1,TGTGCCAGCAGCTTACCGGGACAGGGCCCTAACTTC,CASSLPGQGPNF
-,TRBJ1-5,TRBV19,TRBD1,TGTGCCAGTAGTTCAACCCGAACGAACCCGGGACAGGGGTACGGCAATCAGCCCCAGCATTTT,CASSSTRTNPGQGYGNQPQHF
-,TRBJ1-1,TRBV5-5,TRBD1,TGTGCCAGCAGCTTGGATCCCCTAACACAGGGGTGGGACACTGAAGCTTTCTTT,CASSLDPLTQGWDTEAFF
-,TRBJ1-5,TRBV3-1/TRBV3-2,-,TGTGCCAGCAGCCAGGGGCCTGATCAGCCCCAGCATTTT,CASSQGPDQPQHF
-,TRBJ1-1,TRBV6-5,-,TGTGCCAGCAGTCTGCGGACACCGTCTGAAGCTTTCTTT,CASSLRTPSEAFF
-,TRBJ1-1,TRBV3-1/TRBV3-2,-,TGTGCCAGCAGCCAAGATCCTCTGACGGAAGCTTTCTTT,CASSQDPLTEAFF
-,TRBJ2-1,TRBV7-9,TRBD2,TGTGCCAGCAGCTTTGGCTCAGCGGGGGGGCGGAATGAGCAGTTCTTC,CASSFGSAGGRNEQFF
-,TRBJ1-2,TRBV7-5,-,TGTGCCAGAAGCTGGGCCCCGGGACAGATCCCCTGTGGCTACACCTTC,CARSWAPGQIPCGYTF
-,TRBJ2-2,TRBV5-1,-,TGCGCCAGCAGCCCCCACAGGGCTGACACCGGGGAGCTGTTTTTT,CASSPHRADTGELFF
-,TRBJ1-3,TRBV15,TRBD1,TGTGCCACCAGCAGAGGGACAGGCAACTCTGGAAACACCATATATTTT,CATSRGTGNSGNTIYF
-,TRBJ1-6,TRBV7-9,-,TGTGCCAGCAGCTTAAATGCTTTAAAGGGTTCACCCCTCCACTTT,CASSLNALKGSPLHF
once,TRBJ1-1,TRBV3-1/TRBV3-2,-,TGTGCCAGCAGCCAAGTCCGGGACACTGAAGCTTTCTTT,CASSQVRDTEAFF
-,TRBJ1-6,TRBV7-2,TRBD1,TGTGCCAGCAGCTTAAGCAGGGGGCATTCACCCCTCCACTTT,CASSLSRGHSPLHF